The T cell receptor (beta chain) described here comes from a study of blood T cell repertoires in COVID-19. About the study: Sites across the United States, Italy and Spain contributed samples from acute and convalescent COVID-19. PBMCs, B-cell-depleted T cells, or T cells provided the cDNA or gDNA that made up the material.

CDR3 length: 16 amino acids. Germline assignment: CDR1 SGDLS and CDR2 YYNGEE. V trimming: 3 bases; J trimming: 4 bases; junction bases outside the gene matches: 11. This clone was recorded once. As handled by the study authors: Counts of nucleated cells, estimated from reference gene primer amplification, were obtained. Profiled with immunoSEQ multiplex PCR; TCRdb holds only in-frame clones, not every one. V and J calls plus clone size are reproduced from that table; the DNA served to infer D and trimming. Among 130,000 to 150,000 clones listed, 75% to 90% were seen once. The receptor's source is a human donor in a cohort sampled during active COVID-19. Material: peripheral blood. This rearrangement joins TRBV9 to TRBJ1-2; 8 bases map to TRBD1. The CDR3 sequence: CASSENPGQDFYGYTF. CDR3 in DNA: TGTGCCAGCAGCGAGAACCCGGGACAGGATTTCTATGGCTACACCTTC.